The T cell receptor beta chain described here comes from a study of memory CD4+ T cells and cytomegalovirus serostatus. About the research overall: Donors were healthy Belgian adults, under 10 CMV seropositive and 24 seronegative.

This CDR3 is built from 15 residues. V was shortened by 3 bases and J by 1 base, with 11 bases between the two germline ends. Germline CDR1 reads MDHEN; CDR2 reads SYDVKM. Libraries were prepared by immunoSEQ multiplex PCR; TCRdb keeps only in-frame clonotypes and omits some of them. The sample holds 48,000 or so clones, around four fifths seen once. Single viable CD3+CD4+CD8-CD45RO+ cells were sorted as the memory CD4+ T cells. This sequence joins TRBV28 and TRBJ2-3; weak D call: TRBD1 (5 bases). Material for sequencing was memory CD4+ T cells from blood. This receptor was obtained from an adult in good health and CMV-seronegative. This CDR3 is CASSFHQGGTDTQYF. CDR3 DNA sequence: TGTGCCAGCAGTTTCCACCAGGGTGGCACAGATACGCAGTATTTT.